The sequence of this T cell receptor (beta chain) was determined in a study of T-cell reconstitution after alpha-beta-depleted transplantation in children. Study-level results: Two months or so post-transplant, alpha-beta T cells reportedly derived from several hundred expanded graft clones. At the one-year point after transplant, T-cell counts and TCRbeta diversity were found to come mostly from T cells that had been newly produced. After transplant, high TCRbeta diversity at day 60 in some patients arose from surviving recipient T cells and thymic progenitors.

As to this clonotype: What it binds is unknown.

The CDR3 has 13 residues. The V gene lost 5 bases and the J gene lost 3 bases, with 10 bases spanning the gap. Construction of the TCRbeta library involved unique molecular identifiers. TCRdb reprocessed the PCR reads with MiXCR, giving one entry per CDR3 protein. Here the sample spans 780,000 or so distinct CDR3 sequences, under 20% being singletons. The input for sequencing was PBMCs, mostly from graft donor cells, taken 360 days after TCRalphabeta/CD19-depleted stem cell transplant. This rearrangement joins TRBV12-3 or TRBV12-4 to TRBJ1-1, with TRBD1 as a possible D gene (6 bases). This receptor was obtained from a male patient aged 5 to 17 who had a stem cell transplant for acute lymphoblastic leukemia, so the T cells may come from the graft donor. This CDR3 is CASSGDTYTEAFF. CDR3 sequence (DNA): TGTGCCAGCAGTGGGGACACCTACACTGAAGCTTTCTTT.